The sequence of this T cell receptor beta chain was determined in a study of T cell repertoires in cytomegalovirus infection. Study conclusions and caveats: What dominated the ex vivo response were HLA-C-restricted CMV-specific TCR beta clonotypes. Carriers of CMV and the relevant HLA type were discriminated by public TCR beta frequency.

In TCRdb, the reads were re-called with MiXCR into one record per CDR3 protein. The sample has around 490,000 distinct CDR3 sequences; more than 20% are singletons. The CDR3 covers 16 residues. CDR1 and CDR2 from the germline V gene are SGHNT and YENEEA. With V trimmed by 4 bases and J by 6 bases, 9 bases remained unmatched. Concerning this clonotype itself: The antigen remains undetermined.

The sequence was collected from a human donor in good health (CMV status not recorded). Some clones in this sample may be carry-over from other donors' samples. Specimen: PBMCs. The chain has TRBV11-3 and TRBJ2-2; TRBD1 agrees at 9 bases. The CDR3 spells CASSSPPGQGAGELFF. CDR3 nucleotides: TGTGCCAGCAGCTCGCCTCCGGGACAGGGTGCCGGGGAGCTGTTTTTT.